This T cell receptor beta chain comes out of a study of blood T cell repertoires in COVID-19. Clones were sequenced by immunoSEQ multiplex PCR, and TCRdb holds only the in-frame ones, with some missing. Of roughly 50,000 clones in the sample, around 84% were seen once. Seattle participants joined during active infection and were tracked over time. This CDR3 spans 17 amino acids. V lost 2 bases and J lost 7; bases outside the gene matches: 13. The germline V gene has CDR1 MNHNS and CDR2 SASEGT. This TCR came from a woman of 80 years or more with COVID-19, enrolled during active disease. The V gene is TRBV6-1, the J gene TRBJ2-1; 8 bases agree with TRBD1. Source material: peripheral blood. The DNA for the CDR3 is TGTGCCAGCAGTGAAAGGTTCCGGGACAGGATCGGTAATGAGCAGTTCTTC. This codes for CASSERFRDRIGNEQFF.